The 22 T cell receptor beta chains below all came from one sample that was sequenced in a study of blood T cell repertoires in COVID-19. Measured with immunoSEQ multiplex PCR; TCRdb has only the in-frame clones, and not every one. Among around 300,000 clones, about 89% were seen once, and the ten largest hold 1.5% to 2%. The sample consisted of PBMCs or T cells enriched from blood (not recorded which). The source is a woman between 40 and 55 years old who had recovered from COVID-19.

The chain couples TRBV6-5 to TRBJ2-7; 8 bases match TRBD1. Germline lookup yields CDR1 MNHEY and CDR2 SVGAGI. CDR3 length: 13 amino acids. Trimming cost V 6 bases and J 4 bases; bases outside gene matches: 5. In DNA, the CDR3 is TGTGCCAGCAGCATAGGGACAGGATACGAGCAGTACTTC. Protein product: CASSIGTGYEQYF.

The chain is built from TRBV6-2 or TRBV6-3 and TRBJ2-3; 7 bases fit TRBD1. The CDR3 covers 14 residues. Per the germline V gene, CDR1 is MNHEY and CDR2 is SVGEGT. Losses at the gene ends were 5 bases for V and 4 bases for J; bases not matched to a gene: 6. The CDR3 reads CASSRDSLPDTQYF. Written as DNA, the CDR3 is TGTGCCAGCAGTCGGGACAGCCTCCCAGATACGCAGTATTTT.

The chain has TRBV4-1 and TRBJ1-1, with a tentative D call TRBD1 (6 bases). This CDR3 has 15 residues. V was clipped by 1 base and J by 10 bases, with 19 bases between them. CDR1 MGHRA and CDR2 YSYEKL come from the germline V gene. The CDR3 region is CASSQVGGAQWGAFF. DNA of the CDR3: TGCGCCAGCAGCCAAGTGGGGGGGGCGCAATGGGGAGCTTTCTTT.

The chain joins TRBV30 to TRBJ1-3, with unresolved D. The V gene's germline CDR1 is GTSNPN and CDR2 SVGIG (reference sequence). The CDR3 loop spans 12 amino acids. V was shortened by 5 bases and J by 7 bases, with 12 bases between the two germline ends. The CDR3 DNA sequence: TGTGCCTGGTCTGGAGTGCCGAACACCATATATTTT. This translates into CAWSGVPNTIYF.

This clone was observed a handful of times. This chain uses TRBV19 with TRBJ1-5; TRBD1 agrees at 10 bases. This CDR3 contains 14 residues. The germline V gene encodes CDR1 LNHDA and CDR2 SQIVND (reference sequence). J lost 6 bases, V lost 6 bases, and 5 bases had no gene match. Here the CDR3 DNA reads TGTGCCAGTAGCTCGGACAGGGGGAGTCAGCCCCAGCATTTT. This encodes CASSSDRGSQPQHF.

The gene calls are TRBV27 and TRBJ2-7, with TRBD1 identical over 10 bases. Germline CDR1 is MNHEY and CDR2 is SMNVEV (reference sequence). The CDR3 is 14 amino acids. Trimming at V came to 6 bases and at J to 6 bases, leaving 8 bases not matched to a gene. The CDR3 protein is CASRRGQGTVEQYF. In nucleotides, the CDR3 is TGTGCCAGCAGGAGGGGACAGGGGACGGTCGAGCAGTACTTC.

The CDR3 DNA follows: TGCGCCAGCAGCCAAGATGGAGGCCTAAGGGGAAACACCATATATTTT. Translation: CASSQDGGLRGNTIYF. The chain uses TRBV4-1 and TRBJ1-3; D not resolved. Trimming pared 0 bases from V and 4 bases from J, leaving 13 bases between. The CDR3 sequence is 16 residues long. The V gene's germline CDR1 is MGHRA and CDR2 YSYEKL.

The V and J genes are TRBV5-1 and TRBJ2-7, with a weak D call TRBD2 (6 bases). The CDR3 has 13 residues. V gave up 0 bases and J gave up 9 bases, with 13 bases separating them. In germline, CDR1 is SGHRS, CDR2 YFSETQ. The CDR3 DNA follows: TGCGCCAGCAGCTTGGATGGGACTCGTGGGCAGTACTTC. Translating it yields CASSLDGTRGQYF.

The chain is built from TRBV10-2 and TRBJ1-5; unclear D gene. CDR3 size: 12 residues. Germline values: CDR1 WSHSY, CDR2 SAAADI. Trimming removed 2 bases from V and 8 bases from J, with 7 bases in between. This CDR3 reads CASSERQKPQHF. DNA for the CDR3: TGCGCCAGCAGTGAGCGCCAGAAGCCCCAGCATTTT.

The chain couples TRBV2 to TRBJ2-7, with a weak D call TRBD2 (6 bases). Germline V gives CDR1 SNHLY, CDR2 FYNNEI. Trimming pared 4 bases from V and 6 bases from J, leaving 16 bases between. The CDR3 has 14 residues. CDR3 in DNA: TGTGCCAGCAGTGTCGGGCTAGCGATCTTCGAGCAGTACTTC. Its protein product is CASSVGLAIFEQYF.

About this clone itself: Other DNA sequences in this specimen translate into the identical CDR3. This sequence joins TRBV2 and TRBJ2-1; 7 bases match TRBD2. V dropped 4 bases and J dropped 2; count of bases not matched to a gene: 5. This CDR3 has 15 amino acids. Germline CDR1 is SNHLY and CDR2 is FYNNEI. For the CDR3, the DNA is TGTGCCAGCAGTGGGCTCGCGGGAGCCTACAATGAGCAGTTCTTC. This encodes CASSGLAGAYNEQFF.

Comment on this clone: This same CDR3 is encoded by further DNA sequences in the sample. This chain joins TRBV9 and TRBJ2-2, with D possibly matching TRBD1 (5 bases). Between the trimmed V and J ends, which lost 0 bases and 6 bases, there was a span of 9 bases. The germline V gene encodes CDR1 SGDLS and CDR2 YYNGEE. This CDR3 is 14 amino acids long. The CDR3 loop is CASSVGRVPGELFF. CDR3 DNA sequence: TGTGCCAGCAGCGTAGGCAGGGTTCCCGGGGAGCTGTTTTTT.

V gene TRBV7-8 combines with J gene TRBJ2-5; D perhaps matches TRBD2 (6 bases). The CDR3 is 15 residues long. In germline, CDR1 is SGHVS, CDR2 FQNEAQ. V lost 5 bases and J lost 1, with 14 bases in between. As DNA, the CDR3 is TGTGCCAGCAGCCGACTTCGGGACTCCCAAGAGACCCAGTACTTC. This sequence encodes CASSRLRDSQETQYF.

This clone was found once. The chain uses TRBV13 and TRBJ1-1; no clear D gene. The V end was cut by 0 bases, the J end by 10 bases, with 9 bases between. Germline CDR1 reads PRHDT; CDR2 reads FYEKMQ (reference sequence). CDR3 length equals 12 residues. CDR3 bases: TGTGCCAGCAGCTTAGGCCCGGTCGGAGCTTTCTTT. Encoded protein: CASSLGPVGAFF.

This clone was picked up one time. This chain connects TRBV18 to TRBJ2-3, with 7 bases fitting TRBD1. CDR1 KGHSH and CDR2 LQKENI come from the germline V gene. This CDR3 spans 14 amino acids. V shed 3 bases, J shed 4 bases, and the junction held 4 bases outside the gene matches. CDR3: CASSPRTGPDTQYF. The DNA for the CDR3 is TGTGCCAGCTCACCCCGGACAGGCCCAGATACGCAGTATTTT.

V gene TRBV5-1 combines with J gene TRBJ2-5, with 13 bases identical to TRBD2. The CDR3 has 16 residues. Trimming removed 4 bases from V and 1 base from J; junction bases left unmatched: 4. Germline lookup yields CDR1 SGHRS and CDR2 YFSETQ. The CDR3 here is CASSPRLAGGQETQYF. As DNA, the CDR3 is TGCGCCAGCAGCCCGAGACTAGCGGGGGGCCAAGAGACCCAGTACTTC. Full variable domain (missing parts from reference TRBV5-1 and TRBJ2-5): KAGVTQTPRYLIKTRGQQVTLSCSPISGHRSVSWYQQTPGQGLQFLFEYFSETQRNKGNFPGRFSGRQFSNSRSEMNVSTLELGDSALYLCASSPRLAGGQETQYFGPGTRLLVL.

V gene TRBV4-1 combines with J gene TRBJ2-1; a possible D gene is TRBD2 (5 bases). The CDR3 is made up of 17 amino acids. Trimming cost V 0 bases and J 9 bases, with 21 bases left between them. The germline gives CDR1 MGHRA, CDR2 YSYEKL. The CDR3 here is CASSQEVSLGGVGEQFF. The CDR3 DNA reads TGCGCCAGCAGCCAAGAAGTCTCACTAGGTGGCGTCGGTGAGCAGTTCTTC.

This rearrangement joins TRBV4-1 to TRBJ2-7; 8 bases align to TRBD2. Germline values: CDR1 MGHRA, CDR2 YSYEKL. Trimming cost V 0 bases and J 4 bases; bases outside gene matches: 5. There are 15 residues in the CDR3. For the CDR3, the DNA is TGCGCCAGCAGCCAAGACATCCGGGAGGGGTACGAGCAGTACTTC. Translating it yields CASSQDIREGYEQYF.

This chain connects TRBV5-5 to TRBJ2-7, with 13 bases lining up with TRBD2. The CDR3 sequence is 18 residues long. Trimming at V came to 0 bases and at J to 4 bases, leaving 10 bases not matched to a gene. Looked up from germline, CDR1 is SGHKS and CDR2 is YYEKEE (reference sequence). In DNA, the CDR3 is TGTGCCAGCAGCTTGGCCTTTGGGCCGGGACTAGCGGGATACGAGCAGTACTTC. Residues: CASSLAFGPGLAGYEQYF.

The CDR3 coding sequence is TGTGCCACCAGCAGAGGGGGCCTTAATGAAAAACTGTTTTTT. Its protein is CATSRGGLNEKLFF. The chain combines TRBV15 with TRBJ1-4; TRBD1 is a possible D gene (5 bases). Trimming removed 1 base at V and 4 bases at J, with 7 bases between. CDR1 and CDR2 from the germline V gene are LNHNV and YYDKDF (reference sequence). This CDR3 region has 14 residues.

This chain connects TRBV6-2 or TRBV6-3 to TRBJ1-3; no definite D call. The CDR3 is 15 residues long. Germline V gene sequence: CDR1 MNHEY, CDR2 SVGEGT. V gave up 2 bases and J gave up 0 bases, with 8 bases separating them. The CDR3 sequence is CASSYDGFSGNTIYF. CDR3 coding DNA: TGTGCCAGCAGTTACGACGGGTTCTCTGGAAACACCATATATTTT.

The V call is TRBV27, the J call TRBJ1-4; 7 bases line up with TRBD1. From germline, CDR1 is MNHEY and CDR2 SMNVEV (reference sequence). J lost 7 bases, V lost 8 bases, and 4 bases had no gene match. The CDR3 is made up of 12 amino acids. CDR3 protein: CASGQVAEKLFF. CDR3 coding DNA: TGTGCCAGCGGACAGGTTGCTGAAAAACTGTTTTTT.